The 14 T cell receptor beta chains in this list originate from one sample, sequenced in a study of naive and memory T cell subsets. Study-level results: Possibly reflecting memory cells re-expressing CD45RA, a few larger clonotypes occurred in naive repertoires, especially CD8.

No antigen has been identified for these receptors. An equimolar mix of two oligonucleotides served as the beta constant-region primer for TRBC1 and TRBC2. Four rounds of PCR amplified the ligated cDNA using nested alpha and beta constant-region primers plus SP2. TCRdb re-derived calls from the UMI-ligation and nested PCR reads in MiXCR, one entry per CDR3 protein. The sample has over 80,000 distinct CDR3 sequences; around 11% are singletons. Sequencing was done on a sample of naive CD4+ T cells from blood. The origin of the receptors is a human donor in good health.

The chain combines TRBV10-3 with TRBJ1-1, with D maybe TRBD1 (6 bases). Between the trimmed V and J ends, which lost 4 bases and 4 bases, there was a span of 13 bases. CDR3 length: 14 amino acids. Germline CDR1 ENHRY, CDR2 SYGVKD. The CDR3 sequence is CAISGTDWGTEAFF. CDR3 coding DNA: TGTGCCATCAGTGGGACAGACTGGGGCACTGAAGCTTTCTTT.

Regarding this clonotype: One base away lies a much larger clone, so this may be a sequencing read error. The final CDR3 position lacks the conserved phenylalanine or tryptophan, pointing to a likely read error. This sequence joins TRBV3-1 and TRBJ2-7; unclear D gene. Trimming took 7 bases from V and 6 from J, leaving 10 bases between them. In germline, CDR1 is LGHDT, CDR2 YNNKEL (reference sequence). The CDR3 sequence is 11 residues long. For the CDR3, the DNA is TGTGCCAGCACCTCGGTCGGCGAGCAGTACCTC. It translates to CASTSVGEQYL.

The rearrangement links TRBV19 to TRBJ2-3; D call uncertain. Germline CDR1 reads LNHDA; CDR2 reads SQIVND (reference sequence). The CDR3 extends over 15 amino acids. The V end was cut by 4 bases, the J end by 2 bases, with 13 bases between. CDR3 nucleotide sequence: TGTGCCAGTAGTAACGCAGCAACCACCACAGATACGCAGTATTTT. It encodes CASSNAATTTDTQYF.

This clonotype was counted many times. The V call is TRBV5-1, the J call TRBJ2-3, with a tentative D call TRBD2 (5 bases). V lost 0 bases and J lost 2, with 10 bases in between. This CDR3 is 15 amino acids long. The germline gives CDR1 SGHRS, CDR2 YFSETQ. CDR3 sequence: CASSLVSGPTDTQYF. CDR3 bases: TGCGCCAGCAGCTTGGTAAGCGGACCCACAGATACGCAGTATTTT.

This clonotype was detected a few times. This sequence joins TRBV5-1 and TRBJ1-1, with 8 bases identical to TRBD1. V shed 3 bases, J shed 3 bases, and the junction held 7 bases outside the gene matches. CDR3 length: 15 amino acids. CDR1 is SGHRS and CDR2 is YFSETQ in the germline V gene. CDR3 DNA: TGCGCCAGCAGCTCGCAGACAGGGGTCGACACTGAAGCTTTCTTT. Its protein product is CASSSQTGVDTEAFF.

The sample holds a few counts of this clonotype. This sequence joins TRBV14 and TRBJ2-1; the D gene is possibly TRBD2 (6 bases). Germline V CDR1 and CDR2: SGHDN, FVKESK. This CDR3 is built from 11 residues. Trimming cost V 4 bases and J 9 bases, with 7 bases left between them. CDR3 loop: CASSPGVEQFF. CDR3 sequence (DNA): TGTGCCAGCAGCCCGGGGGTTGAGCAGTTCTTC.

This clonotype appeared a few times. The rearrangement uses TRBV11-3 and TRBJ1-3; unclear D gene. The V and J ends lost 5 bases and 0 bases respectively, with 14 bases between them. Germline V CDR1 and CDR2: SGHNT, YENEEA. There are 16 residues in the CDR3. The CDR3 nucleotides are TGTGCCAGCAGCCCGGTCGGGTTGTCCTCTGGAAACACCATATATTTT. It specifies CASSPVGLSSGNTIYF.

This clonotype has a handful of counts. In nucleotides, the CDR3 is TGTGCCAGCAGGGGGGGACTAGCAGAATCACAAGAGACCCAGTACTTC. This encodes CASRGGLAESQETQYF. The rearrangement links TRBV7-2 to TRBJ2-5; 9 bases agree with TRBD2. Trimming cost V 6 bases and J 2 bases; bases outside gene matches: 10. CDR1 is SGHTA and CDR2 is FQGNSA in the germline V gene. CDR3 length: 16 residues.

The V gene is TRBV3-1, the J gene TRBJ2-2; D ambiguous. The germline V gene has CDR1 LGHDT and CDR2 YNNKEL (reference sequence). The CDR3 spans 13 residues. V was trimmed by 2 bases and J by 9 bases, leaving 10 bases between them. CDR3 bases: TGTGCCAGCAGCCAAATACCCGCCCGGGAGCTGTTTTTT. The encoded protein is CASSQIPARELFF.

The V call is TRBV20-1, the J call TRBJ2-3; 9 positions agree with TRBD2. The CDR3 is 21 residues long. J gave up 2 bases and V 2 bases, and 23 bases lay outside the gene matches. Germline lookup yields CDR1 DFQATT and CDR2 SNEGSKA (reference sequence). The DNA of the CDR3 is TGCAGTGCTAGAAGGGGGAGAGGATATGCGGGAGGGCCGGGAAACACAGATACGCAGTATTTT. Translating gives CSARRGRGYAGGPGNTDTQYF.

Only a few counts were recorded for this clonotype. This chain joins TRBV9 and TRBJ2-3; D remains ambiguous. V was cut by 2 bases and J by 0 bases, with 7 bases left in between. The CDR3 is made up of 14 amino acids. Germline V lookup: CDR1 SGDLS, CDR2 YYNGEE. CDR3 nucleotide sequence: TGTGCCAGCAGCGTGACTTCTAGCACAGATACGCAGTATTTT. Its translation: CASSVTSSTDTQYF.

This clonotype has a count of ten or more. This rearrangement joins TRBV18 to TRBJ2-6; 11 nucleotides match TRBD2. This CDR3 spans 18 amino acids. CDR1 is KGHSH, CDR2 LQKENI, per germline. The junction had 2 bases not matched to a gene; V was cut back by 1 base and J by 0 bases. The CDR3 spells CASSPRLAGNSGANVLTF. CDR3 DNA: TGTGCCAGCTCACCACGACTAGCGGGGAACTCTGGGGCCAACGTCCTGACTTTC. Using reference TRBV18 and TRBJ2-6 for the parts outside the CDR3, the full variable domain is NAGVMQNPRHLVRRRGQEARLRCSPMKGHSHVYWYRQLPEEGLKFMVYLQKENIIDESGMPKERFSAEFPKEGPSILRIQQVVRGDSAAYFCASSPRLAGNSGANVLTFGAGSRLTVL.

The CDR3 reads CASSIDTPHYNEQFF. DNA of the CDR3: TGTGCCAGTAGTATAGACACCCCCCACTACAATGAGCAGTTCTTC. This sequence joins TRBV19 and TRBJ2-1; no clear D. Between the trimmed V and J ends, which lost 0 bases and 3 bases, there was a span of 9 bases. The CDR3 sequence is 15 residues long. Looked up from germline, CDR1 is LNHDA and CDR2 is SQIVND (reference sequence).

This chain's CDR3 is CASKRRIADYNEQFF. CDR3 DNA: TGTGCCAGCAAGAGGCGGATCGCGGATTACAATGAGCAGTTCTTC. This chain connects TRBV6-2 or TRBV6-3 to TRBJ2-1; D is uncertain. The V end was cut by 7 bases, the J end by 4 bases, with 17 bases between. The CDR3 contains 15 residues. Germline-derived CDR1 and CDR2 are MNHEY and SVGEGT.